This entry describes one T cell receptor (beta chain). The sample originates from a study of blood T cell repertoires in COVID-19. Across the whole study: Some COVID-19 samples were acute and others convalescent; all came from the United States, Italy and Spain.

In terms of age and location, participants ranged from roughly 18 to 95 years and lived in around 22 US areas. Participant reports of clinical history set cohort assignment. Two negative PCRs, clearance, or symptom resolution had been documented for recovered Cohort 3 donors. Clones were read by immunoSEQ multiplex PCR, and TCRdb kept only the in-frame ones, dropping some. The sample yields 320,000 or so clones, about nine tenths seen once. This CDR3 is built from 13 residues. Germline trimming cut 10 bases from V and 1 base from J; bases unmatched to any gene: 7. CDR1 and CDR2 (germline): ENHRY, SYGVKD.

Sample: PBMCs or T cells enriched from blood (not recorded which). This chain joins TRBV10-3 and TRBJ2-7; 7 positions agree with TRBD1. The receptor was isolated from a man in his 60s who had recovered from COVID-19. CDR3 nucleotide sequence: TGTGCCACCACCGGGACAGTTTCCTACGAGCAGTACTTC. The encoded protein is CATTGTVSYEQYF.